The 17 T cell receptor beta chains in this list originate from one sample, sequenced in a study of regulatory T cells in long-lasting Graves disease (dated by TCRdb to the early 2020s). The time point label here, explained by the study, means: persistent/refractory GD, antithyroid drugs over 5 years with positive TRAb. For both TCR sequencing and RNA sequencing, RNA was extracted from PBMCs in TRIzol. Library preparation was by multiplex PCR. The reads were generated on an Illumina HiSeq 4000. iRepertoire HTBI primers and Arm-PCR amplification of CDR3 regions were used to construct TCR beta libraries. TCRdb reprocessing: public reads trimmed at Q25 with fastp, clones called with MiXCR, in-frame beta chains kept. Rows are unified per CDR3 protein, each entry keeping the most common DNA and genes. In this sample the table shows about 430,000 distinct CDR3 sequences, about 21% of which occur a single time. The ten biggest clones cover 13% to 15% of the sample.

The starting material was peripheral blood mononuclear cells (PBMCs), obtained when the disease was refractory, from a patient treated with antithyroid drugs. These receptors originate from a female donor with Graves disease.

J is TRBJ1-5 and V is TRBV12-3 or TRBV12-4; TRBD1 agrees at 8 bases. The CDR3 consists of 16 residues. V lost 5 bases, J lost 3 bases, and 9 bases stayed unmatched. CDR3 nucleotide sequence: TGTGCCAGCAGTAGCTCGGGACAGGCCAACAATCAGCCCCAGCATTTT. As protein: CASSSSGQANNQPQHF.

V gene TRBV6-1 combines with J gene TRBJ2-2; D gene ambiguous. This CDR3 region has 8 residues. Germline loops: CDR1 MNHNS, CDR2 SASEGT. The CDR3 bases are TGTGGTACCGGGGAGCTGTTTTTT. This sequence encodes CGTGELFF.

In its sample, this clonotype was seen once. The DNA of the CDR3 is TGTGCCAGCAGACCAGAAGGGACAGGGGGCTTACAGTACTTC. Translating it yields CASRPEGTGGLQYF. The chain links TRBV28 to TRBJ2-7; TRBD1 matches at 12 bases. Germline V gene lookup returns CDR1 MDHEN and CDR2 SYDVKM. The V segment lost 6 bases and the J segment 10 bases; nucleotides outside the gene matches: 10. This CDR3 contains 14 residues.

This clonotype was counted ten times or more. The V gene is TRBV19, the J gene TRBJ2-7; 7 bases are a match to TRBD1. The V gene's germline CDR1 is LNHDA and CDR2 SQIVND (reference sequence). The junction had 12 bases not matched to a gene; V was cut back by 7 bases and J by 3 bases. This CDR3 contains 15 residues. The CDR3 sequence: CASKVGAGGFYEQYF. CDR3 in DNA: TGTGCCAGTAAGGTCGGCGCAGGGGGTTTCTACGAGCAGTACTTC.

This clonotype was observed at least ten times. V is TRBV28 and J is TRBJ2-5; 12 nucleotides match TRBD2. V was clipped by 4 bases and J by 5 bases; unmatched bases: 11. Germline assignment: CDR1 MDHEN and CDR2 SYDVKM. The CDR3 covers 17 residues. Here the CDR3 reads CASSSHPTSGSRETQYF. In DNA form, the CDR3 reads TGTGCCAGCAGTTCTCACCCGACTAGCGGGAGTAGGGAGACCCAGTACTTC. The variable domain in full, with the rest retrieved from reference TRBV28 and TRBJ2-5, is DVKVTQSSRYLVKRTGEKVFLECVQDMDHENMFWYRQDPGLGLRLIYFSYDVKMKEKGDIPEGYSVSREKKERFSLILESASTNQTSMYLCASSSHPTSGSRETQYFGPGTRLLVL.

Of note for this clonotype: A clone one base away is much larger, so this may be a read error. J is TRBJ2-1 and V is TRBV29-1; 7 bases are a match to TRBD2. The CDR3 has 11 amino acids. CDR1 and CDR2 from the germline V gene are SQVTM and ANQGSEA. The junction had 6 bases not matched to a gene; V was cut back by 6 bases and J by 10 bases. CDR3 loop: CSVRLALEQFF. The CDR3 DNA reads TGCAGCGTCCGACTAGCTCTCGAGCAGTTCTTC.

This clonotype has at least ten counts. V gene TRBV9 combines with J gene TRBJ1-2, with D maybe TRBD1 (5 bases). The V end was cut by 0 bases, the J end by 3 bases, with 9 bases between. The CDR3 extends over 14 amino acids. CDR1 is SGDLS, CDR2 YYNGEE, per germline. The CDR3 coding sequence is TGTGCCAGCAGCGTAGGGGACGCCGACTATGGCTACACCTTC. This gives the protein CASSVGDADYGYTF.

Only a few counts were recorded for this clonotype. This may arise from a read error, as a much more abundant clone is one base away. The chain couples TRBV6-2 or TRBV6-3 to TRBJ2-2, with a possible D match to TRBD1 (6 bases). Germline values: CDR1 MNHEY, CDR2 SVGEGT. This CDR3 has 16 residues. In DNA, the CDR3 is TGTGCCAGCAGTTCGGGACATCGATCGGTCACCGGGGAGCCGTTTTTT. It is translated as CASSSGHRSVTGEPFF.

CDR3 bases: TGTGCCAGCAGCGGGAGCGAACGAGCGTCCTACGAGCAGTACTTC. Its protein product is CASSGSERASYEQYF. The chain couples TRBV5-4 to TRBJ2-7; D may be TRBD2 (5 bases). Per germline, CDR1 SGHNT and CDR2 YYREEE (reference sequence). The CDR3 spans 15 residues. V was pared by 4 bases and J by 1 base, with 15 bases between.

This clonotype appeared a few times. The CDR3 region has the DNA TGTGCCAGCATCCGCCGACTAGTGGGGGAGACCCAGTACTTC. As protein: CASIRRLVGETQYF. The gene calls are TRBV11-2 and TRBJ2-5; TRBD2 is a possible D gene (6 bases). The CDR3 loop spans 14 amino acids. Germline CDR1 reads SGHAT; CDR2 reads FQNNGV. V was shortened by 7 bases and J by 5 bases, with 17 bases between the two germline ends.

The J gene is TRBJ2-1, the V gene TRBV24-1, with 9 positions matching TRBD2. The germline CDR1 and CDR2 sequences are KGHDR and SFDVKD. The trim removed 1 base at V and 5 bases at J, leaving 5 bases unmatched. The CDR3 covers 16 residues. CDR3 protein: CATSDFGLAGHNEQFF. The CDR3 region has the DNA TGTGCCACCAGTGATTTTGGGCTAGCGGGGCACAATGAGCAGTTCTTC.

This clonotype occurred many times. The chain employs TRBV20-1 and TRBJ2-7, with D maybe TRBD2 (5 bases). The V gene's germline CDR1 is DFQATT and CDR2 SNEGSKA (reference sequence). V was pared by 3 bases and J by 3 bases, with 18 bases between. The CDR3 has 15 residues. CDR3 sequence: CSASSKEDPNYEQYF. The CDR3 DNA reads TGCAGTGCTAGCTCAAAGGAGGACCCTAACTACGAGCAGTACTTC.

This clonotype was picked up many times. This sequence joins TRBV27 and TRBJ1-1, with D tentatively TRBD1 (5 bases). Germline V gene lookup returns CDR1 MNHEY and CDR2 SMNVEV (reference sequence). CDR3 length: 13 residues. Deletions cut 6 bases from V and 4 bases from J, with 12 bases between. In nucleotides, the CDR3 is TGTGCCAGCAGGGGATGGGGGAGCACTGAAGCTTTCTTT. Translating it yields CASRGWGSTEAFF.

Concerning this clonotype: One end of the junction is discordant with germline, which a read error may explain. CDR3 sequence: CASSQGDREDSPLHF. CDR3 sequence (DNA): TGTGCCAGCAGCCAAGGAGACAGGGAAGATTCTCCCCTCCACTTT. The rearrangement joins TRBV3-1 to TRBJ1-6; 7 nucleotides line up with TRBD1. Germline lookup yields CDR1 LGHDT and CDR2 YNNKEL (reference sequence). This CDR3 spans 15 amino acids.

CDR3 in DNA: TGTGCCAGCAACTTAGGAAACACCATATATTTT. Translated, it gives CASNLGNTIYF. V is TRBV12-3 or TRBV12-4 and J is TRBJ1-3; D ambiguous. CDR3 length: 11 residues. V was pared by 7 bases and J by 4 bases, with 5 bases between.

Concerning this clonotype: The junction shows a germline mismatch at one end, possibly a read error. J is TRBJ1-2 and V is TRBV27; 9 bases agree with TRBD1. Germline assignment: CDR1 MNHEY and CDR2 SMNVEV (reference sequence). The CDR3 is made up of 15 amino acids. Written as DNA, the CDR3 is TGTGCCAGCTCAAAAACAGGGGGCGATAACTATGGCCACACCTTC. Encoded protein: CASSKTGGDNYGHTF.

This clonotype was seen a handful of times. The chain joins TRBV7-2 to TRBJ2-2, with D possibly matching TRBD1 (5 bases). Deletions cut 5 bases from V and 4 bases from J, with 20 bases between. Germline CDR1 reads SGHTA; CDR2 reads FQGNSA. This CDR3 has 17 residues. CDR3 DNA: TGTGCCAGCAGCCCTCTACTTGGACAAACCCGCACCGGGGAGCTGTTTTTT. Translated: CASSPLLGQTRTGELFF.